Listed here is a single T cell receptor beta chain. The data were taken from a study of blood T cell repertoires in COVID-19. The table came from immunoSEQ multiplex PCR; TCRdb's copy has only in-frame clones and leaves some out. The sample has around 230,000 clones, 86% seen once. This CDR3 spans 13 amino acids. Trimming pared 8 bases from V and 3 bases from J, leaving 11 bases between. Participants came from about two dozen US areas, aged about 18 to 100 years. This TCR derives from a woman aged 40-49 years with acute COVID-19. The specimen was PBMCs or T cells enriched from blood (not recorded which). The rearrangement uses TRBV12-3 or TRBV12-4 and TRBJ2-1; D is possibly TRBD2 (6 bases). The CDR3 DNA sequence: TGTGCCAGCTCCGGGACTTACTACAATGAGCAGTTCTTC. Its protein is CASSGTYYNEQFF.